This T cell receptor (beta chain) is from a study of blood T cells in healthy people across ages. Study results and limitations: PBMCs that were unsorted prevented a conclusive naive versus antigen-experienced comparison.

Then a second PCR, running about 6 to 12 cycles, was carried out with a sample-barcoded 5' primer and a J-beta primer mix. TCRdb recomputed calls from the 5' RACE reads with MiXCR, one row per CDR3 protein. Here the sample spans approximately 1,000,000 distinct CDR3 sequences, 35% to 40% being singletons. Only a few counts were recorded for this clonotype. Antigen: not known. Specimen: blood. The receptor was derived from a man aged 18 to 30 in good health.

CDR3 amino acids: CASSVEGTVGSPLHF. The DNA for the CDR3 is TGTGCCAGCAGCGTAGAAGGGACAGTTGGTTCACCCCTCCACTTT. This chain connects TRBV9 to TRBJ1-6, with 7 nucleotides matching TRBD1. V dropped 0 bases and J dropped 9; count of bases not matched to a gene: 6. The CDR3 runs 15 residues. Germline CDR1 and CDR2: SGDLS and YYNGEE.